This TCR beta chain is drawn from a study of T cells in Graves' hyperthyroidism and ophthalmopathy. RNA transcripts gave rise to amplified TCR beta CDR3 regions. First-round RT-PCR of the TCR CDR3 relied on the HTBI primer set. TCRdb ran MiXCR on the multiplex PCR reads and lists one entry per CDR3 protein. The sample contains over 500,000 distinct CDR3 sequences, 14% of which appear only once. V shed 0 bases and J shed 7 bases, with 15 bases lying between them. The CDR3 length is 16 residues. Germline V gene lookup returns CDR1 LNHNV and CDR2 YYDKDF (reference sequence). For the diagnoses, clinical symptoms, serum thyroxine and TRAb, thyroid ultrasound and orbital computed tomography were used.

The sequenced sample was blood. The chain couples TRBV15 to TRBJ2-2; D gene unclear. This TCR derives from a woman aged 40 to 50 with Graves' hyperthyroidism. The CDR3 region is CATSREKSSGVGELFF. In DNA, the CDR3 is TGTGCCACCAGCAGAGAGAAGTCTTCCGGCGTCGGGGAGCTGTTTTTT.